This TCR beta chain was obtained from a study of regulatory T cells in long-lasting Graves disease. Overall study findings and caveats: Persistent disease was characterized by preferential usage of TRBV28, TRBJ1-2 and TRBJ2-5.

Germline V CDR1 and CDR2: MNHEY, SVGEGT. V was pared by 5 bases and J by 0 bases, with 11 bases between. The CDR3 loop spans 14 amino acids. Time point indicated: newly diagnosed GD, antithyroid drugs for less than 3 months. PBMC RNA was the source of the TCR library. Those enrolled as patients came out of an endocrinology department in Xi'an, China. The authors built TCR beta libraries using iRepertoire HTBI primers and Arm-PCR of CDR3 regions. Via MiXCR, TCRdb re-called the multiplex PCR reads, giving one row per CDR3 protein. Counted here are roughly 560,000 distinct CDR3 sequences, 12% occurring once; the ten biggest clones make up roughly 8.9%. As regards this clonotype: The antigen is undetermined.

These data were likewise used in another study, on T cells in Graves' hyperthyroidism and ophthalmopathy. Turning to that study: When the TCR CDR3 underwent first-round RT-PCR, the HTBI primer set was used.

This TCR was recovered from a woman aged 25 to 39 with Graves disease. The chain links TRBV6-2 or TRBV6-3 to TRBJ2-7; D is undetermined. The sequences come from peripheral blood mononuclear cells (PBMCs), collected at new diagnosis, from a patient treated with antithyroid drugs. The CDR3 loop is CASSLRMFSYEQYF. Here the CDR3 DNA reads TGTGCCAGCAGTCTTAGGATGTTCTCCTACGAGCAGTACTTC.